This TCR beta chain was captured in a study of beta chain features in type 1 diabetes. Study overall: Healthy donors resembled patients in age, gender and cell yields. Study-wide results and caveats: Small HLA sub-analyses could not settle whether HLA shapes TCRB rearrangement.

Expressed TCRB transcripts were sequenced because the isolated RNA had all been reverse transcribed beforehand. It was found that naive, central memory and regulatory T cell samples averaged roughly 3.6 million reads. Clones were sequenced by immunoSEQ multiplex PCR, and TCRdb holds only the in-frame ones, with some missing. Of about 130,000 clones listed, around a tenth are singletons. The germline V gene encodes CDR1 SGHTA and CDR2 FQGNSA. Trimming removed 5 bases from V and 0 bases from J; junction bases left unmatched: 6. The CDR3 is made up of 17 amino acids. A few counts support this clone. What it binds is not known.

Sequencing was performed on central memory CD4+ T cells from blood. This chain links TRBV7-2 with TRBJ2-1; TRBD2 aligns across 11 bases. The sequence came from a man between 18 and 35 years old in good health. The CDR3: CASSIIAGGSSYNEQFF. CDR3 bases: TGTGCCAGCAGCATAATAGCGGGGGGGAGCTCCTACAATGAGCAGTTCTTC.